The 22 T cell receptor beta chains given below trace back to one sample, sequenced in a study of beta chain features in type 1 diabetes (dated by TCRdb to 2016 to 2018). These receptors lack a known antigen. Findings and caveats that apply to the study as a whole: Type 1 diabetes patients showed a moderate but significant shortening of TCRB CDR3 length in all four CD4+ subsets.

The library came from the immunoSEQ multiplex PCR assay. The High Capacity cDNA Reverse Transcription Kit was used to reverse transcribe all of the isolated RNA, meaning that expressed TCRB transcripts were what got sequenced. TCRdb took over this immuneACCESS table, retaining in-frame rearrangements with V and J assigned. Such tables are incomplete; in checked studies, under half of the missing clones stem from an unresolved V gene, and the remainder is unexplained. The sample table lists 600,000 to 700,000 clones, under 15% of them with a count of one. The ten largest clones add up to around 0.12% of the sample. Material for sequencing was naive CD4+ T cells from blood. Explained via the paper, the cell subset or site label denotes: true naive CD4+ T cells. The receptors derive from a man aged 25-45 years with type 1 diabetes.

The chain employs TRBV7-2 and TRBJ2-7; no clear D. The germline gives CDR1 SGHTA, CDR2 FQGNSA. V lost 3 bases and J lost 0, with 12 bases in between. The CDR3 consists of 15 residues. The CDR3 is CASSFGPETSYEQYF. CDR3 coding DNA: TGTGCCAGCAGCTTTGGCCCCGAAACCTCCTACGAGCAGTACTTC.

This clone was seen a few times. CDR3 sequence: CASSFAAGELFF. The CDR3 DNA reads as TGCGCCAGCAGCTTCGCCGCCGGGGAGCTGTTTTTT. The chain couples TRBV5-1 to TRBJ2-2; D gene ambiguous. The CDR3 spans 12 residues. V was trimmed by 2 bases and J by 6 bases, leaving 5 bases between them. Germline-derived CDR1 and CDR2 are SGHRS and YFSETQ.

This clone was observed a few times. The chain recombines TRBV10-3 with TRBJ2-2, with TRBD1 matching over 8 bases. The trim removed 0 bases at V and 2 bases at J, leaving 8 bases unmatched. The CDR3 totals 18 residues. From germline, CDR1 is ENHRY and CDR2 SYGVKD. CDR3 residues: CAISESMRGQGNTGELFF. The CDR3 DNA reads as TGTGCCATCAGTGAGTCGATGCGCGGACAGGGAAACACCGGGGAGCTGTTTTTT.

V and J are TRBV21-1 and TRBJ1-5; no DNA check was done on the table's D call, TRBD1. TRBV21-1 is designated a pseudogene. The CDR3 runs 19 residues. The CDR3 coding sequence is TGTGCCAGCAGCAAGGACTCGACAGGGGAGAGATATAGCAATCAGCCCCAGCATTTT. The encoded protein is CASSKDSTGERYSNQPQHF.

This clone was seen more than once but under ten times. The chain is built from TRBV11-2 and TRBJ1-4; D not resolved. V lost 5 bases, J lost 5 bases, and 9 bases lay in between. The CDR3 is 13 residues long. Per germline, CDR1 SGHAT and CDR2 FQNNGV. The CDR3 DNA is TGTGCCAGCAGCCTAGGAGGAAATGAAAAACTGTTTTTT. Protein sequence: CASSLGGNEKLFF.

This chain links TRBV6-1 with TRBJ2-3, with D hard to call. The CDR3 contains 14 residues. Germline V gene lookup returns CDR1 MNHNS and CDR2 SASEGT. V dropped 3 bases and J dropped 0 bases, with 7 bases sitting between them. The CDR3 protein is CASSEVVSTDTQYF. The CDR3, as DNA: TGTGCCAGCAGTGAGGTGGTCAGCACAGATACGCAGTATTTT.

This sequence joins TRBV5-6 and TRBJ1-6; D might be TRBD1 (5 bases). Germline lookup yields CDR1 SGHDT and CDR2 YYEEEE. This CDR3 is built from 18 residues. V lost 4 bases and J 1 base, leaving 18 bases between the germline ends. This CDR3 is CASSDQLRDASYNSPLHF. CDR3 nucleotide sequence: TGTGCCAGCAGCGATCAACTTCGGGACGCATCCTATAATTCACCCCTCCACTTT.

DNA of the CDR3: TGTGCCAGCAGCCCACGACAGGGACCGTATAATTCACCCCTCCACTTT. This translates into CASSPRQGPYNSPLHF. The genes are TRBV7-6 and TRBJ1-6; 7 bases align to TRBD1. The trim removed 5 bases at V and 4 bases at J, leaving 8 bases unmatched. CDR1 is SGHVS and CDR2 is FNYEAQ in the germline V gene. CDR3 length: 16 residues.

The rearrangement uses TRBV6-5 and TRBJ1-3, with D possibly being TRBD1 (6 bases). V was trimmed by 3 bases and J by 3 bases, leaving 12 bases between them. This CDR3 has 15 residues. CDR1 is MNHEY and CDR2 is SVGAGI in the germline V gene. This CDR3 reads CASSYSAGVGNTIYF. The CDR3 DNA is TGTGCCAGCAGTTATTCGGCAGGGGTTGGAAACACCATATATTTT.

This chain joins TRBV19 and TRBJ2-2; possible D gene TRBD2, 5 bases. This CDR3 is built from 15 residues. The germline V and J ends were trimmed by 6 bases and 4 bases, with 15 bases remaining between them. Germline CDR1 reads LNHDA; CDR2 reads SQIVND (reference sequence). CDR3 residues: CASSPYSGRTGELFF. As DNA, the CDR3 is TGTGCCAGTAGCCCCTACAGCGGCCGCACCGGGGAGCTGTTTTTT. The variable domain in full, completed from reference TRBV19 and TRBJ2-2, reads DGGITQSPKYLFRKEGQNVTLSCEQNLNHDAMYWYRQDPGQGLRLIYYSQIVNDFQKGDIAEGYSVSREKKESFPLTVTSAQKNPTAFYLCASSPYSGRTGELFFGEGSRLTVL.

This clone occurred a few times. The chain recombines TRBV7-2 with TRBJ1-3, with no clear D. The V and J ends lost 2 bases and 4 bases respectively, with 6 bases between them. This CDR3 is built from 13 residues. CDR1 is SGHTA, CDR2 FQGNSA, per germline. The CDR3 bases are TGTGCCAGCAGCTTAATGGCCGGAAACACCATATATTTT. This translates into CASSLMAGNTIYF.

This clone was counted a few times. This sequence joins TRBV21-1 and TRBJ1-4. TRBV21-1 is termed a pseudogene. The CDR3 is 17 amino acids. The CDR3 region has the DNA TGTGCCAGCAGCAAAGAAGAAACGGCCGCAACTAATGAAAAACTGTTTTTT. Translated, it gives CASSKEETAATNEKLFF.

The chain joins TRBV11-3 to TRBJ2-1, with 10 bases that match TRBD1. V shed 2 bases, J shed 9 bases, and the junction held 4 bases outside the gene matches. The CDR3 is 14 residues long. Germline loops: CDR1 SGHNT, CDR2 YENEEA. CDR3 sequence reads: CASSLSTGGGEQFF. CDR3 nucleotides: TGTGCCAGCAGCTTATCGACAGGGGGCGGTGAGCAGTTCTTC.

This clone was counted only a few times. V gene TRBV28 combines with J gene TRBJ2-1, with D perhaps assigned TRBD1 or TRBD2 (5 bases each). From germline, CDR1 is MDHEN and CDR2 SYDVKM. CDR3 length: 14 amino acids. Between the trimmed V and J ends, which lost 5 bases and 8 bases, there was a span of 16 bases. The CDR3 protein is CASSIAWEGDEQFF. The CDR3 DNA reads as TGTGCCAGCAGTATAGCGTGGGAAGGGGATGAGCAGTTCTTC.

Only a few counts were recorded for this clone. The V call is TRBV7-2, the J call TRBJ2-1; D not certain. V lost 0 bases and J lost 9, with 9 bases in between. The CDR3 is 13 amino acids. CDR1 is SGHTA and CDR2 is FQGNSA in the germline V gene. CDR3 region: CASSLAGLGEQFF. The CDR3 DNA sequence: TGTGCCAGCAGCTTAGCCGGGTTGGGTGAGCAGTTCTTC.

The V call is TRBV7-9, the J call TRBJ2-7; possible D gene TRBD1, 7 bases. V lost 3 bases and J 7 bases, leaving 13 bases between the germline ends. There are 13 residues in the CDR3. Germline V lookup: CDR1 SEHNR, CDR2 FQNEAQ (reference sequence). The CDR3 is CASSFRGAREQYF. In DNA, the CDR3 is TGTGCCAGCAGCTTCAGGGGGGCGAGGGAGCAGTACTTC.

This clone has more than one count but fewer than ten. The chain links TRBV28 to TRBJ1-4; D perhaps matches TRBD1 (6 bases). The V gene lost 4 bases and the J gene lost 5 bases, with 14 bases spanning the gap. In germline, CDR1 is MDHEN, CDR2 SYDVKM. The CDR3 totals 15 residues. The CDR3 reads CASSSGQLGNEKLFF. The CDR3 nucleotides are TGTGCCAGCAGTTCTGGACAGTTGGGGAATGAAAAACTGTTTTTT.

This chain connects TRBV6-1 to TRBJ2-3; possible D gene TRBD2, 6 bases. CDR1 MNHNS and CDR2 SASEGT come from the germline V gene. The germline V and J ends were trimmed by 0 bases and 4 bases, with 8 bases remaining between them. CDR3 length: 14 residues. In nucleotides, the CDR3 is TGTGCCAGCAGTGAAGCGGGGAGGTCAGATACGCAGTATTTT. Its protein product is CASSEAGRSDTQYF.

The table lists this clone with a few counts. This chain connects TRBV11-2 to TRBJ2-5; TRBD2 matches 7 bases. Germline assignment: CDR1 SGHAT and CDR2 FQNNGV. CDR3 length equals 14 residues. V lost 5 bases to trimming and J lost 3 bases; unmatched junction nucleotides: 6. DNA of the CDR3: TGTGCCAGCAGCCTCAACAGCGGGGAAGAGACCCAGTACTTC. Protein product: CASSLNSGEETQYF.

The chain joins TRBV7-8 to TRBJ1-5; no clear D. The CDR3 has 14 amino acids. The germline V gene encodes CDR1 SGHVS and CDR2 FQNEAQ. V lost 5 bases and J 0 bases, leaving 8 bases between the germline ends. CDR3 nucleotide sequence: TGTGCCAGCAGCGCCATTTCTAGCAATCAGCCCCAGCATTTT. This translates into CASSAISSNQPQHF.

This clone has a handful of counts. The J gene is TRBJ2-1, the V gene TRBV4-3; D is perhaps TRBD1 (5 bases). The CDR3 totals 17 residues. Trimming stripped 0 bases from V and 2 bases from J, with 14 bases between. CDR1 LGHNA and CDR2 YSLEER come from the germline V gene. The chain's CDR3 is CASSQEVRQGPYNEQFF. The CDR3, as DNA: TGCGCCAGCAGCCAAGAGGTGAGGCAGGGCCCCTACAATGAGCAGTTCTTC.

In its sample, this clone was seen a few times. In nucleotides, the CDR3 is TGCGCCAGCAGCTTGGCCAGAAGTTCAGCGGAAAACATTCAGTACTTC. The encoded protein is CASSLARSSAENIQYF. This chain uses TRBV5-1 with TRBJ2-4, with D perhaps matching TRBD2 (5 bases). CDR1 is SGHRS and CDR2 is YFSETQ in the germline V gene. V was clipped by 0 bases and J by 5 bases, with 15 bases between them. CDR3 length: 16 amino acids.